This T cell receptor beta chain was recorded in a study of shared clonotypes between healthy human individuals. Study outcomes and limitations: Four donors held 5% to 5.5% of naive CD4 clonotypes in common.

A CD45RA-negative memory subset and a CD45RA+ naive subset were separated from the CD4+ cells. Genomic DNA (from each subset) was split evenly across several immunoSEQ plates. Sequencing used immunoSEQ multiplex PCR; TCRdb keeps in-frame clones, though not all of them. The data show approximately 1.4 million clones, about 98% seen once. With respect to this clone: Its antigen is undetermined. The same CDR3 arises from other DNA sequences in this sample as well.

Sequenced input: naive CD4+ T cells sorted from blood. Described subset: CD45RA+ positively selected. The sequence derives from a man aged 30-40 years in good health.

The CDR3 DNA follows: TGTGCCAGCAGCGTAGTAGGGACTCCTAAAGAGACCCAGTACTTC. Translating it yields CASSVVGTPKETQYF. The chain uses TRBV9 and TRBJ2-5; TRBD2 is a possible D gene (6 bases). CDR3 length: 15 residues. Trimming left V 0 bases short and J 3 bases short, with 12 bases between. Germline-derived CDR1 and CDR2 are SGDLS and YYNGEE.